The TCR beta chain described here comes from a study of T cell responses to AZD1222 COVID-19 vaccine (dated by TCRdb to about 2021). Study-wide context: Because spike-specific TCR depth and breadth did not differ between the two schedules, AZD1222 recipients who got a second dose at roughly 4 weeks were pooled with those who got a second dose at roughly 12 weeks. Enrollment into the trials was organized by age into subgroups of 18-55, 56-69 and 70-plus years, and those subgroups contained about 160, 30 and 59 TCR-sequenced participants, respectively. TCR sequencing was performed for over 230 trial participants, of whom about 200 were given two doses of AZD1222 and 26 were given two doses of MenACWY control vaccine. What the research found in general, with its limitations: A significant rise in spike-specific TCR breadth and depth was observed after two AZD1222 doses relative to day 0 and relative to MenACWY recipients. Conclusions about previously exposed vaccinees are limited because only six or seven AZD1222 recipients were SARS-CoV-2 seropositive at baseline. Nearly half of unique spike-specific TCRs reportedly recognized epitopes outside regions mutated in the B.1.351 and B.1.1.7 variants. Because no day 14 peak-response samples were available, repertoires were characterized only after the peak T cell response. In the small 56-69-year group, the increase in depth fell short of significance, most likely because of low power. Participants were mostly white British and included more females than males, and it was suggested by the authors that clonal diversity may have been underestimated. The vaccine-associated CD4 TCRs covered the entire spike protein, and the dominant responses fell in regions 160-218 and 743-854.

Concerning this clone itself: Its binding antigen is unknown. Per-base quality was not reported, and no clone a single base away is much larger than it.

Taken from cysteine to phenylalanine, the CDR3 has 13 residues. The DNA shown is the 39-base CDR3, in frame from base 1. Trimming removed 5 bases from V and 8 bases from J, leaving 13 bases between the germline ends. In light of the paper, this sample's time point label describes: baseline before first vaccination. Vaccinee samples were obtained from the UK trials COV001 and COV002, which included a single-blind randomized controlled phase 2/3 trial of AZD1222 (ChAdOx1 nCoV-19) in healthy adults. Trial participant PBMC samples were collected at day 0 and day 28 after the second dose for TCRbeta chain sequencing. The CDR3 regions of human TCRbeta chains were subjected to immunosequencing. The original pipeline was this. TCRs in the repertoires were compared against a reference library of SARS-CoV-2-specific TCRs that had been generated with the MIRA antigen-specificity platform. Breadth was defined as the fraction of unique TCRs that were SARS-CoV-2-associated, and depth was defined as the fraction of total T cells that were SARS-CoV-2-associated. Each spike-specific TCR was assigned to its reactive spike region and to a CD4 or CD8 class using the MIRA data. Log10-transformed breadth and depth values were compared by one-way ANOVA with Sidak's multiple comparisons tests. TCRdb provides this immuneACCESS table in a form limited to in-frame rearrangements. Some clones are lacking; in checked studies, under half of them reflect an unresolved V gene, and why the rest are absent is not known. The V and J calls and clone size were taken over from that table, and D and trimming were inferred from the DNA. Across this sample there are roughly 150,000 clones, with 80% to 95% seen only once. The top ten clones comprise approximately 2.3% of the sample.

The chain uses TRBV12-3 or TRBV12-4 and TRBJ1-3, with no D gene named confidently. This specimen consisted of peripheral blood, obtained on day 0 of AZD1222 vaccination. The receptor was derived from an adult in good health. The CDR3 reads CASSQRSRDTIYF. The nucleotides read TGTGCCAGCAGTCAAAGATCCCGGGACACCATATATTTT.